This T cell receptor beta chain was recorded in a study of lymphopenia after photon versus proton radiotherapy. General study results and limits: Under photons, naive T cells and diversity fell while effector/memory populations rose.

Assay used: immunoSEQ multiplex PCR; TCRdb lists only in-frame clones, some missing. The sample includes tens of thousands of clones, 84% seen only once; the top ten take approximately 2%. The CDR3 spans 15 residues. Germline assignment: CDR1 MDHEN and CDR2 SYDVKM. V was pared by 4 bases and J by 6 bases, with 12 bases of the junction left unmatched. Concerning this clone: Antigen unknown.

The sequence was obtained from a man in his sixties with pancreatic cancer. This chain uses TRBV28 with TRBJ2-7; TRBD2 matches 7 bases. The material sequenced was peripheral blood, taken from a patient treated with proton-based radiotherapy. CDR3 DNA sequence: TGTGCCAGCAGTTCGTTCGTGGGAGGGCCGAGCGAGCAGTACTTC. Protein product: CASSSFVGGPSEQYF.